The rows below give T cell receptor beta chains drawn from one sample of a study of control samples from healthy donors and cancer patients. Method: immunoSEQ multiplex PCR; TCRdb's copy keeps in-frame clones and lacks some. The sample carries roughly 69,000 clones, about 87% recorded once. Specimen: PBMCs. Receptor source: a woman between 45 and 65 years old with head and neck cancer. Both conserved end residues are part of each CDR3. The D gene is left open where the match is weak. Part of the rows lack a size; the others show once, few, many or a class for expanded clones.

cdr3_nt: TGTGCCAGCTCTCACGAAGTGGGGCAGGGCAGCAGGAACACTGAAGCTTTCTTT; cdr3_aa: CASSHEVGQGSRNTEAFF; clone_size: NA; d_call: NA; cdr3_length: 18; v_call: TRBV27; j_call: TRBJ1-1
cdr3_nt: TGCGCCAGCAGCCAAGATCGCAGTACCGCTTCACCCCTCCACTTT; cdr3_aa: CASSQDRSTASPLHF; clone_size: NA; d_call: NA; cdr3_length: 15; v_call: TRBV4-1; j_call: TRBJ1-6
cdr3_nt: TGTGCCAGCCTGGGGGCTAGCGGGGGCCACGAGCAGTACTTC; cdr3_aa: CASLGASGGHEQYF; clone_size: once; d_call: TRBD2; cdr3_length: 14; v_call: TRBV25-1; j_call: TRBJ2-7
cdr3_nt: TGTGCCAGCAGCCCTCCGGGCCTCAACGGGAAGACCCAGTACTTC; cdr3_aa: CASSPPGLNGKTQYF; clone_size: NA; d_call: NA; cdr3_length: 15; v_call: TRBV28; j_call: TRBJ2-5
cdr3_nt: TGTGCCAGCAGTTTCCAGGTCCTCCAAGAGACCCAGTACTTC; cdr3_aa: CASSFQVLQETQYF; clone_size: NA; d_call: NA; cdr3_length: 14; v_call: TRBV6-2/TRBV6-3; j_call: TRBJ2-5
cdr3_nt: TGTGCCAGCAGGGGGATTGAATATGGCTACACCTTC; cdr3_aa: CASRGIEYGYTF; clone_size: NA; d_call: NA; cdr3_length: 12; v_call: TRBV2; j_call: TRBJ1-2
cdr3_nt: TGTGCCAGCTCACCTACCAGGGGTTCCACTGAAGCTTTCTTT; cdr3_aa: CASSPTRGSTEAFF; clone_size: NA; d_call: NA; cdr3_length: 14; v_call: TRBV18; j_call: TRBJ1-1
cdr3_nt: TGCGCCAGCAGCCCGGGACAGGGCACTGAAGCTTTCTTT; cdr3_aa: CASSPGQGTEAFF; clone_size: NA; d_call: TRBD1; cdr3_length: 13; v_call: TRBV5-1; j_call: TRBJ1-1
cdr3_nt: TGTGCCAGCAGTTTCGGACAGACCACCGGGGAGCTGTTTTTT; cdr3_aa: CASSFGQTTGELFF; clone_size: NA; d_call: NA; cdr3_length: 14; v_call: TRBV6-5; j_call: TRBJ2-2
cdr3_nt: TGCGCCAGCAGTATCGTGGGACTGGGGATGAACACTGAAGCTTTCTTT; cdr3_aa: CASSIVGLGMNTEAFF; clone_size: medium-sized; d_call: NA; cdr3_length: 16; v_call: TRBV5-1; j_call: TRBJ1-1
cdr3_nt: TGTGCCAGCAGCCAGCGGGGTTGGGAGACCCAGTACTTC; cdr3_aa: CASSQRGWETQYF; clone_size: NA; d_call: NA; cdr3_length: 13; v_call: TRBV3-1/TRBV3-2; j_call: TRBJ2-5
cdr3_nt: TGTGCCAGCAGTGGATTCTCAGGGCGCACCACCTATGGCTACACCTTC; cdr3_aa: CASSGFSGRTTYGYTF; clone_size: few; d_call: NA; cdr3_length: 16; v_call: TRBV6-1; j_call: TRBJ1-2
cdr3_nt: TGTGCCAGCAGCCAAGACAGGGAGAAAAAACTGTTTTTT; cdr3_aa: CASSQDREKKLFF; clone_size: NA; d_call: NA; cdr3_length: 13; v_call: TRBV4-2; j_call: TRBJ1-4
cdr3_nt: TGTGCCAGCAGCCCGGGATACTATGAGCAGTTCTTC; cdr3_aa: CASSPGYYEQFF; clone_size: NA; d_call: NA; cdr3_length: 12; v_call: TRBV27; j_call: TRBJ2-1
cdr3_nt: TGTGCCAGCTCACCCCCCGGGAGCACAGATACGCAGTATTTT; cdr3_aa: CASSPPGSTDTQYF; clone_size: NA; d_call: NA; cdr3_length: 14; v_call: TRBV18; j_call: TRBJ2-3
cdr3_nt: TGTGCCAGCAGGCCCCCGGGACAGGGTGCCTACGAGCAGTACTTC; cdr3_aa: CASRPPGQGAYEQYF; clone_size: NA; d_call: TRBD1; cdr3_length: 15; v_call: TRBV7-9; j_call: TRBJ2-7
cdr3_nt: TGTGCCAGCAGCAGTACCGGGACAGGGAACGAAAAACTGTTTTTT; cdr3_aa: CASSSTGTGNEKLFF; clone_size: NA; d_call: TRBD1; cdr3_length: 15; v_call: TRBV5-4; j_call: TRBJ1-4
cdr3_nt: TGTGCCAGCAGCCCAGGGACTGCAACTAATGAAAAACTGTTTTTT; cdr3_aa: CASSPGTATNEKLFF; clone_size: NA; d_call: NA; cdr3_length: 15; v_call: TRBV9; j_call: TRBJ1-4
cdr3_nt: TGCGCCTCCGGGACTAGCGGGGGCGGGAATGAGCAGTTCTTC; cdr3_aa: CASGTSGGGNEQFF; clone_size: NA; d_call: TRBD2; cdr3_length: 14; v_call: TRBV5-1; j_call: TRBJ2-1